This TCR beta chain was profiled in a study of CD8+ T cells in alopecia areata. Study-wide background: Treated patients swallowed 5 to 10 mg of oral tofacitinib twice daily. Findings and limits, study-wide: Tofacitinib yielded significantly lower scalp clonality and fewer expanded CD8+ clones among the top 100. Persistence in scalp and blood during tofacitinib was observed for many expanded lesional clones.

CDR1 and CDR2 (germline): SNHLY, FYNNEI. V lost 4 bases, J lost 0 bases, and 4 bases lay in between. The CDR3 runs to 12 residues. Treatment meaning: oral pan-JAK inhibitor, 5-10 mg twice daily. Collected material from alopecia areata patients comprised lesional scalp punch biopsies and peripheral blood. Once RNA had been extracted, it was reverse transcribed into cDNA to act as the sequencing template. Sequencing used immunoSEQ multiplex PCR; TCRdb keeps in-frame clones, though not all of them. Among around 200,000 clones listed, 50% to 75% were seen once. Comment on this clone: Its antigen remains unknown. Other DNA sequences in the same sample also yield this CDR3.

The input for sequencing was CD4+ T cells sorted from blood, taken at week 4, from a patient treated with tofacitinib. The source is a human donor with alopecia areata. This sequence joins TRBV2 and TRBJ2-7; D is unresolved. The CDR3 loop is CASSVSSYEQYF. In DNA form, the CDR3 reads TGTGCCAGCAGTGTTTCCTCCTACGAGCAGTACTTC.